Sequencing of this TCR beta chain was carried out in a study of Ad26.COV2.S vaccination and SARS-CoV-2 variants. The junction had 20 bases not matched to a gene; V was cut back by 7 bases and J by 9 bases. CDR3 size: 16 residues. Germline V gene sequence: CDR1 SNHLY, CDR2 FYNNEI. Libraries were prepared by immunoSEQ multiplex PCR; TCRdb keeps only in-frame clonotypes and omits some of them. The table lists 350,000 to 450,000 clones, around 90% of them singletons. General study points: Once vaccination had occurred, spike-specific CD8+ and CD4+ T cell responses reportedly showed substantial breadth. Ad26.COV2.S recipients had broader spike-specific TCRs (P = 0.0014). There was a possibility that the TCR breadth and depth analyses underestimated total T cell responses. Comparability of non-spike TCR breadth was observed across vaccine and placebo recipients.

In its sample, this clone was seen a few times. What it binds is not known. V and J are TRBV2 and TRBJ1-1; 7 nucleotides line up with TRBD1. The sequencing used peripheral blood, collected after recovery from COVID-19. The sequence derives from a human donor who had recovered from COVID-19. The CDR3 DNA reads TGTGCCAGCACAGGTCAAAGACGACAGGGCCAACTGCAAGCTTTCTTT. Translation: CASTGQRRQGQLQAFF.